This T cell receptor beta chain was documented in a study of cytotoxic CD8 clonotypes in ibrutinib-treated CLL (dated by TCRdb to about 2021). About the full investigation: The cohort included roughly 15 treatment-naive and 11 to 12 relapsed/refractory patients; 17 were IGHV unmutated. Responses were partial in roughly 24 patients and complete in 2; after median approximately 66 months follow-up, around 15 stayed in remission and 12 progressed. The response samples were drawn at a median of roughly eleven months into treatment, with a range of roughly 6 to 40 months. On average, each sample had approximately 260,000 productive templates and tens of thousands of productive rearrangements. Longitudinal samples were obtainable from about 30% of the roughly 86 participants in the trial. Cryopreserved peripheral blood mononuclear cells were obtained before treatment, at response, and at either sustained remission or disease progression. Patients were still on ibrutinib when every remission and progressive disease sample was collected. What the work shows at the level of the full study, not this receptor alone: An increase in clonality was observed at ibrutinib response, with clonality remaining stable during sustained remission and falling back toward baseline at progression. Sampling times were not matched between sustained-remission and progressing patients, and lymph node repertoires were not studied. Baseline clonality was found to be higher than that of age-matched healthy donors and was strongly correlated with circulating CD8+ T-cell counts. Public clonotypes were found to be uncommon and were observed to contract or remain stable during treatment; the increase in clonality was shown to reflect expansion of private clonotypes at ibrutinib response.

For this clone: Its antigen target is currently unknown. Nothing much larger sits one base from this clone, and base qualities are not available.

This specimen's time point label, interpreted: about a year on ibrutinib. For TCR beta library preparation, roughly 2 micrograms of genomic DNA were extracted from the cryopreserved PBMCs. Longitudinal blood samples from CLL patients on ibrutinib monotherapy were analyzed using high-throughput TCR beta sequencing. The patients took part in an open-label, single-center phase 2 trial of ibrutinib monotherapy. Each clonotype received, on average, about 10x coverage in deep resolution sequencing performed on a MiSeq, where the target depth lay between 1 in 1 million and 1 in 200,000 T cells. TCR beta libraries were generated with the immunoSEQ hsTCRB Kit. The paper's processing steps were these. ImmunoSEQ Data Assistant and ImmunoSEQ Analyzer were used for data analysis, and V, D and J genes were assigned according to IMGT definitions. Clonality, with values ranging from 0 to 1, was calculated as one minus the normalized Shannon entropy of productive rearrangement frequencies. Only overrepresented clonotypes making up at least 0.05% of the repertoire of each patient were included in the public clonotype analysis. Thirteen age-matched healthy donor repertoires from immuneACCESS were used as controls for clonality. TCRdb's version of the immuneACCESS table is confined to in-frame rearrangements and falls short of the full clone set. An unresolved V gene accounts for under half of the shortfall where checked; the remainder is of unknown origin. Clone size and V and J calls were adopted from that table, with D and trimming inferred from the DNA. This sample comprises tens of thousands of clones, about half of them detected only once. The ten largest clones represent over 25% of the sample.

The V end loses 5 bases and the J end loses 3 bases, and a stretch of 11 bases separates them. The germline V gene sets CDR1 to SGHTA and CDR2 to FQGTGA. Taken from cysteine to phenylalanine, the CDR3 has 13 residues. Just CDR3 DNA is preserved here, 39 bases in frame from base 1. The chain couples TRBV7-3 to TRBJ2-7, with TRBD1 perhaps the D gene, on 6 matching bases. This clonotype was obtained from a human donor with chronic lymphocytic leukemia. The sample here was PBMCs, taken after 12 months of ibrutinib treatment. This receptor carries the CDR3 CASSRVQGYEQYF. The DNA reads as follows: TGTGCCAGCAGCAGAGTACAGGGCTACGAGCAGTACTTC.